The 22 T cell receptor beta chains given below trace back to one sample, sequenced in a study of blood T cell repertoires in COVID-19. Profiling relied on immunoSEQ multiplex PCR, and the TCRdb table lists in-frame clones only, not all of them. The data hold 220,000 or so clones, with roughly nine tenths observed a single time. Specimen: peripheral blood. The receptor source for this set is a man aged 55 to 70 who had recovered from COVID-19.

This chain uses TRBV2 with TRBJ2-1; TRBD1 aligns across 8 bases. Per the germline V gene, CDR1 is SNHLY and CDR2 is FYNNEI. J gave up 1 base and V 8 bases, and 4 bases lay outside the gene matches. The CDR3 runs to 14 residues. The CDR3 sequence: CASLRDRSYNEQFF. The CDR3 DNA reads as TGTGCCAGCCTCCGGGACAGGTCCTACAATGAGCAGTTCTTC.

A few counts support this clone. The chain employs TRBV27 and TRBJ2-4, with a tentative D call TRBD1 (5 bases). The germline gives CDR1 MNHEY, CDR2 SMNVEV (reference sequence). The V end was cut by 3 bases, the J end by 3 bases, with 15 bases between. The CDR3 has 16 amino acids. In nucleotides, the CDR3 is TGTGCCAGCAGTTTTATCCAGGGCCCCCACAAAAACATTCAGTACTTC. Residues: CASSFIQGPHKNIQYF.

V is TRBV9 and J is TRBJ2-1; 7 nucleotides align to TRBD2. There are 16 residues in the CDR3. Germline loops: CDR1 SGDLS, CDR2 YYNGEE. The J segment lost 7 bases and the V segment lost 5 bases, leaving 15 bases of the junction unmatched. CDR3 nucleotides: TGTGCCAGCAGTGAGGGAGCGACTAGCTTTCGGAATGAGCAGTTCTTC. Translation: CASSEGATSFRNEQFF.

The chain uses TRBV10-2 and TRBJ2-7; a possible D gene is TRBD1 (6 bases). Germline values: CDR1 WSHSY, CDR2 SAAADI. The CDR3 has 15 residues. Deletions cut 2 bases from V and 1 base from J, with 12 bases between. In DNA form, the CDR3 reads TGCGCCAGCAGTGAGAATAACAGGGCGTCCTACGAGCAGTACTTC. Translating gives CASSENNRASYEQYF.

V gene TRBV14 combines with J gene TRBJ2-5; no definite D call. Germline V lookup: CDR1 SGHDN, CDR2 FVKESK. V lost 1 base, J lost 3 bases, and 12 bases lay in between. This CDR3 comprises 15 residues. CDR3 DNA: TGTGCCAGCAGCCAAGGGTATTTTGCGGAAGAGACCCAGTACTTC. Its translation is CASSQGYFAEETQYF.

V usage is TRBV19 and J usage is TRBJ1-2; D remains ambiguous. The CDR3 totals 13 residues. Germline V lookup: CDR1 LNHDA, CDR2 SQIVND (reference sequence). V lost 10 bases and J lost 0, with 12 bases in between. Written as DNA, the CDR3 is TGTGCCACCTCACGGTTATCTAACTATGGCTACACCTTC. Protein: CATSRLSNYGYTF.

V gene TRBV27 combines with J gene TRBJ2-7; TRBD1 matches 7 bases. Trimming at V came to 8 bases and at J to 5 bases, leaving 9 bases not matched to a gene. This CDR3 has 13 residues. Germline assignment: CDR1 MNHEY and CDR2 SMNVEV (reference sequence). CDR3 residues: CASCTQTGNEQYF. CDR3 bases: TGTGCCAGCTGTACCCAGACAGGGAACGAGCAGTACTTC.

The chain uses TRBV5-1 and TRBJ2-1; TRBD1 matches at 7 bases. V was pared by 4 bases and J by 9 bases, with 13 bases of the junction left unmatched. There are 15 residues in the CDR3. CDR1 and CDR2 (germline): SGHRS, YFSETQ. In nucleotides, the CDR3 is TGCGCCAGCAGCCGTAGACAGGGATCGGCCGGTGAGCAGTTCTTC. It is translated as CASSRRQGSAGEQFF.

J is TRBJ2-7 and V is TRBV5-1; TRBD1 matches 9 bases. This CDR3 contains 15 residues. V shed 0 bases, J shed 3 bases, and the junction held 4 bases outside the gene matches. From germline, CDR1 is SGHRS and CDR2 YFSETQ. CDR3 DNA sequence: TGCGCCAGCAGCTTGGTCCCGGGACAGGGCTACGAGCAGTACTTC. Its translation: CASSLVPGQGYEQYF.

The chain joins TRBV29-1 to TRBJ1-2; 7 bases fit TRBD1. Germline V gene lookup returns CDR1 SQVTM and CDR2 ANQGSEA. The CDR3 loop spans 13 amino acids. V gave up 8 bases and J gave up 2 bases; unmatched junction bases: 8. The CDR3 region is CSSRQGINYGYTF. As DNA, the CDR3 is TGCAGCTCACGACAGGGTATAAACTATGGCTACACCTTC.

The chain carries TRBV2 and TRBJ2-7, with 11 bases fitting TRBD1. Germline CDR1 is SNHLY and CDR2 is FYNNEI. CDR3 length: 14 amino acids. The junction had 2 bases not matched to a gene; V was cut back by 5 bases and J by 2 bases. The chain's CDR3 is CASSRGQGAYEQYF. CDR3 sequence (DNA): TGTGCCAGCAGTAGGGGACAGGGGGCCTACGAGCAGTACTTC.

The CDR3 nucleotides are TGTGCCAGCAGTTACTCGCGCGGACTAGCGGGATTTATGGCCGGGGAGCTGTTTTTT. Residues: CASSYSRGLAGFMAGELFF. This rearrangement joins TRBV6-2 or TRBV6-3 to TRBJ2-2, with 12 bases matching TRBD2. Germline-derived CDR1 and CDR2 are MNHEY and SVGEGT. The J segment lost 6 bases and the V segment lost 0 bases, leaving 11 bases of the junction unmatched. The CDR3 spans 19 residues.

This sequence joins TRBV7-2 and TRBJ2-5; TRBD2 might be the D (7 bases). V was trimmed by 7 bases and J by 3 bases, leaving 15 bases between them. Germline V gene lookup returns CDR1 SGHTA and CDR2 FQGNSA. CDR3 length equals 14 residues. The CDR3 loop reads CASNPRGLEETQYF. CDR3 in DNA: TGTGCCAGCAATCCGCGGGGGCTCGAAGAGACCCAGTACTTC.

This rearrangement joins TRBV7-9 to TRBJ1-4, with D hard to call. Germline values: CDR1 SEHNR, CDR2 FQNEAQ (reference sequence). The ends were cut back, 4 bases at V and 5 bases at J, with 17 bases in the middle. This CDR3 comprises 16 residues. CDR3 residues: CASSSTMVSSNEKLFF. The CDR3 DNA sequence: TGTGCCAGCAGCTCGACAATGGTCAGCAGCAATGAAAAACTGTTTTTT.

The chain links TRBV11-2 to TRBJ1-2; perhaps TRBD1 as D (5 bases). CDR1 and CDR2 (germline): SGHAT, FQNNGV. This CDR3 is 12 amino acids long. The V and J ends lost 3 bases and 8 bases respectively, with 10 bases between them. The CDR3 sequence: CASSFSGKGYTF. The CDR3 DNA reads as TGTGCCAGCAGCTTTTCAGGGAAAGGCTACACCTTC. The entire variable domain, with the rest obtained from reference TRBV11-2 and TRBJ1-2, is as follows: EAGVAQSPRYKIIEKRQSVAFWCNPISGHATLYWYQQILGQGPKLLIQFQNNGVVDDSQLPKDRFSAERLKGVDSTLKIQPAKLEDSAVYLCASSFSGKGYTFGSGTRLTVV.

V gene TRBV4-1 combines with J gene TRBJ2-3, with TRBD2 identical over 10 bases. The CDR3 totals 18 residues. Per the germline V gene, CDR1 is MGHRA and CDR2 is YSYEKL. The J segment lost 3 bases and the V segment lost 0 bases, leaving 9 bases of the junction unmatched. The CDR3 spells CASSQEFGLAGGTDTQYF. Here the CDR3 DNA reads TGCGCCAGCAGCCAAGAATTCGGGTTAGCGGGGGGTACAGATACGCAGTATTTT.

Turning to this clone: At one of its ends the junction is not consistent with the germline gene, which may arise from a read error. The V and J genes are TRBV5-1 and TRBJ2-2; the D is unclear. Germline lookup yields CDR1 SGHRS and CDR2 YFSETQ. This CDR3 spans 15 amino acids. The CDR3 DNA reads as TGCGCCAGCAGGTTGGTAGCCTCGAACACCGGGGAGCTGTTTTTT. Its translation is CASRLVASNTGELFF.

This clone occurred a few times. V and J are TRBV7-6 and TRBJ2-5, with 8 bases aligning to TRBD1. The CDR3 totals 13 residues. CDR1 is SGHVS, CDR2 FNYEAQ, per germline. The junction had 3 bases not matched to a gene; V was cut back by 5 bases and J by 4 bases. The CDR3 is CASSTDRAETQYF. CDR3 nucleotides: TGTGCCAGCAGCACGGACAGGGCAGAGACCCAGTACTTC.

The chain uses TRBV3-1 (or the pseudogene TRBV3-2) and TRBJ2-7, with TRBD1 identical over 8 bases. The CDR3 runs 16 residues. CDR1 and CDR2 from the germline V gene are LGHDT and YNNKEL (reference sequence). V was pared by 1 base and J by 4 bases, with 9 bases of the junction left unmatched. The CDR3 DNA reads TGTGCCAGCAGCCAAGTGCGACGACAGGGGTCGTACGAGCAGTACTTC. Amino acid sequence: CASSQVRRQGSYEQYF.

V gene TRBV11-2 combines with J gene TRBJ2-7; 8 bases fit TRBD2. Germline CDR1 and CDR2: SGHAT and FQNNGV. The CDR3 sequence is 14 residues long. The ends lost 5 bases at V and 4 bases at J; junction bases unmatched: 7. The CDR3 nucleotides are TGTGCCAGCAGCCAGGGGACTAGAGCGTACGAGCAGTACTTC. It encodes CASSQGTRAYEQYF.

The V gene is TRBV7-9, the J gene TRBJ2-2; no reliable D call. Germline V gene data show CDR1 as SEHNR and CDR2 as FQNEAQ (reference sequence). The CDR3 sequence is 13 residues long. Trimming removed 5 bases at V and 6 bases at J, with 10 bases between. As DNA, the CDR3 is TGTGCCAGCAGCCAAACCAGTTCCGGGGAGCTGTTTTTT. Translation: CASSQTSSGELFF.

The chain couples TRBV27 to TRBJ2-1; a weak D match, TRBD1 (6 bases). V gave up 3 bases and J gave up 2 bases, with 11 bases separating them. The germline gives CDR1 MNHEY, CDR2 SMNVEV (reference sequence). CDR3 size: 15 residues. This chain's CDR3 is CASSFRDTPYNEQFF. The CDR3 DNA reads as TGTGCCAGCAGTTTTCGGGACACCCCCTACAATGAGCAGTTCTTC.